These 32 T cell receptor beta chains originate from one sample sequenced in a study of cytomegalovirus exposure and HLA in healthy donors. PCR involved 60 Vbeta and 13 Jbeta primers. TCRdb's copy holds only in-frame clones and misses some; the assay was immunoSEQ multiplex PCR. This table has 150,000 or so clones, roughly 85% appearing once. Sequencing was carried out using PBMCs. The receptors stem from a male donor in good health and CMV-seropositive.

The chain employs TRBV30 and TRBJ2-7, with D maybe TRBD2 (5 bases). CDR3 length equals 13 residues. Germline-derived CDR1 and CDR2 are GTSNPN and SVGIG (reference sequence). The V gene lost 2 bases and the J gene lost 6 bases, with 14 bases spanning the gap. Written as DNA, the CDR3 is TGTGCCTGGAGTCGCGGAGGCAGCCTCGAGCAGTACTTC. As protein: CAWSRGGSLEQYF.

This chain links TRBV27 with TRBJ1-2; TRBD1 aligns across 9 bases. The CDR3 consists of 20 residues. Germline lookup yields CDR1 MNHEY and CDR2 SMNVEV (reference sequence). Germline trimming cut 5 bases from V and 1 base from J; bases unmatched to any gene: 20. The CDR3 DNA sequence: TGTGCCAGCAGTCCTCCGAGGACAGGGGTTTTCCAATTCCATAACTATGGCTACACCTTC. Translation: CASSPPRTGVFQFHNYGYTF.

The chain uses TRBV7-7 and TRBJ1-4; TRBD1 matches 11 bases. The CDR3 totals 15 residues. V lost 1 base to trimming and J lost 7 bases; unmatched junction nucleotides: 2. Per germline, CDR1 SSHAT and CDR2 FNYEAQ (reference sequence). DNA of the CDR3: TGTGCCAGCAGCTTAGGGACAGGGGGCTTTGAAAAACTGTTTTTT. It specifies CASSLGTGGFEKLFF.

In its sample, this clone was seen a few times. The rearrangement uses TRBV6-5 and TRBJ2-1, with D tentatively TRBD2 (6 bases). Trimming removed 2 bases from V and 8 bases from J, with 16 bases in between. The CDR3 extends over 15 amino acids. Germline CDR1 and CDR2: MNHEY and SVGAGI. The CDR3 region is CASSYRLASGDEQFF. The CDR3 DNA reads as TGTGCCAGCAGTTACAGGCTCGCCTCGGGGGATGAGCAGTTCTTC.

This clone was counted only a few times. The rearrangement links TRBV4-3 to TRBJ2-2; D may be TRBD2 (6 bases). Germline V gene data show CDR1 as LGHNA and CDR2 as YSLEER. The CDR3 has 14 residues. V lost 1 base and J lost 3, with 6 bases in between. CDR3 sequence reads: CASSQVADTGELFF. CDR3 nucleotide sequence: TGCGCCAGCAGCCAAGTAGCGGACACCGGGGAGCTGTTTTTT.

The V gene is TRBV4-1, the J gene TRBJ1-5; 11 positions match TRBD1. The CDR3 has 15 amino acids. The germline CDR1 and CDR2 sequences are MGHRA and YSYEKL. The V gene end was trimmed by 4 bases and the J gene end by 5 bases; junction bases not matched to a gene: 4. The CDR3 DNA is TGCGCCAGCAGCCCCGAGGGACAGGGGGATCAGCCCCAGCATTTT. This translates into CASSPEGQGDQPQHF.

A few counts support this clone. V is TRBV6-6 and J is TRBJ2-5; 10 positions match TRBD2. Trimming took 7 bases from V and 4 from J; bases not matched to a gene: 9. Germline CDR1 reads MNHNY; CDR2 reads SVGAGI (reference sequence). CDR3 length equals 15 residues. This chain's CDR3 is CASTLAGDIGETQYF. CDR3 DNA: TGTGCCAGCACCCTAGCGGGAGACATCGGAGAGACCCAGTACTTC.

The rearrangement links TRBV9 to TRBJ1-3; D is unclear. The CDR3 runs to 15 residues. The germline V gene has CDR1 SGDLS and CDR2 YYNGEE. Trimming pared 0 bases from V and 0 bases from J, leaving 7 bases between. CDR3: CASSVGEFSGNTIYF. In DNA form, the CDR3 reads TGTGCCAGCAGCGTAGGCGAGTTCTCTGGAAACACCATATATTTT.

This chain connects TRBV7-2 to TRBJ1-1; tentative D call: TRBD1 (6 bases). V was shortened by 3 bases and J by 8 bases, with 13 bases between the two germline ends. The CDR3 totals 13 residues. Germline lookup yields CDR1 SGHTA and CDR2 FQGNSA. Written as DNA, the CDR3 is TGTGCCAGCAGCTTTCCCCCGGACAGCGAAGCTTTCTTT. Amino acid sequence: CASSFPPDSEAFF.

The chain combines TRBV7-2 with TRBJ2-3; 8 nucleotides match TRBD2. Trimming removed 2 bases from V and 4 bases from J; junction bases left unmatched: 2. Germline V gives CDR1 SGHTA, CDR2 FQGNSA. The CDR3 length is 14 residues. CDR3 nucleotide sequence: TGTGCCAGCAGCTTAAACGGGAGGGCAGATACGCAGTATTTT. As protein: CASSLNGRADTQYF.

The chain couples TRBV4-1 to TRBJ2-2, with 8 nucleotides matching TRBD2. V gave up 0 bases and J gave up 1 base; unmatched junction bases: 4. CDR1 and CDR2 (germline): MGHRA, YSYEKL. The CDR3 has 17 amino acids. CDR3 sequence (DNA): TGCGCCAGCAGCCAAGATGGGAGCGGGAGGAACACCGGGGAGCTGTTTTTT. Residues: CASSQDGSGRNTGELFF.

A word on this clone: The junction departs from the called germline gene at one end, perhaps through a read error. The chain joins TRBV14 to TRBJ2-6; D might be TRBD2 (7 bases). This CDR3 comprises 15 residues. Germline V CDR1 and CDR2: SGHDN, FVKESK. In nucleotides, the CDR3 is TGTGCCAGCAGCCAGGCGGGGGCTGGGGCCAACGGCCTGACTTTC. Encoded protein: CASSQAGAGANGLTF.

The chain couples TRBV25-1 to TRBJ1-3; possible D gene TRBD1, 5 bases. Per the germline V gene, CDR1 is MGHDK and CDR2 is SYGVNS. The ends were cut back, 3 bases at V and 1 base at J, with 10 bases in the middle. This CDR3 spans 15 amino acids. The CDR3 nucleotides read TGTGCCAGCAGTGACCCCGGGGGGTCTGGAAACACCATATATTTT. Protein: CASSDPGGSGNTIYF. The entire variable domain, with the rest obtained from reference TRBV25-1 and TRBJ1-3, is as follows: EADIYQTPRYLVIGTGKKITLECSQTMGHDKMYWYQQDPGMELHLIHYSYGVNSTEKGDLSSESTVSRIRTEHFPLTLESARPSHTSQYLCASSDPGGSGNTIYFGEGSWLTVV.

The chain couples TRBV7-8 to TRBJ2-5, with 12 bases fitting TRBD1. The CDR3 runs 16 residues. J lost 6 bases, V lost 5 bases, and 10 bases had no gene match. The germline V gene has CDR1 SGHVS and CDR2 FQNEAQ. The CDR3 here is CASSLSRDRGLKTQYF. The CDR3 DNA follows: TGTGCCAGCAGCCTATCCCGGGACAGGGGGCTAAAGACCCAGTACTTC.

Worth noting for this clone: One end of the junction varies from germline; a read error may be responsible. V usage is TRBV7-2 and J usage is TRBJ2-6; 7 bases agree with TRBD2. Germline V gene sequence: CDR1 SGHTA, CDR2 FQGNSA. The CDR3 has 18 amino acids. Here the CDR3 DNA reads TGTGCCAGCAGCTTACGGGGAGGGGATGCTGCTGGGGCCAACGGCCTGACTTTC. Translation: CASSLRGGDAAGANGLTF.

The chain is built from TRBV9 and TRBJ2-2, with 10 positions matching TRBD1. CDR1 and CDR2 from the germline V gene are SGDLS and YYNGEE. The CDR3 covers 20 residues. The J segment lost 1 base and the V segment lost 4 bases, leaving 16 bases of the junction unmatched. The CDR3 sequence is CASSTPRTRWDRGNTGELFF. CDR3 nucleotide sequence: TGTGCCAGCAGCACCCCCCGGACCCGTTGGGACAGGGGGAACACCGGGGAGCTGTTTTTT.

This clone came up once. The V and J genes are TRBV27 and TRBJ1-2; the D gene is possibly TRBD1 (5 bases). Trimming took 4 bases from V and 3 from J, leaving 15 bases between them. The CDR3 is 15 residues long. The germline CDR1 and CDR2 sequences are MNHEY and SMNVEV (reference sequence). CDR3 in amino acids: CASSSRQLPHYGYTF. In nucleotides, the CDR3 is TGTGCCAGCAGTTCCCGACAGCTCCCTCACTATGGCTACACCTTC.

The chain combines TRBV27 with TRBJ2-7; D is ambiguous. This CDR3 contains 13 residues. Trimming took off 8 bases at V and 0 bases at J, with 11 bases between the two ends. Germline assignment: CDR1 MNHEY and CDR2 SMNVEV (reference sequence). The CDR3 DNA reads TGTGCCAGCCGGCGGTCCTCCTCCTACGAGCAGTACTTC. Its protein product is CASRRSSSYEQYF.

V is TRBV30 and J is TRBJ2-5; D is perhaps TRBD2 (7 bases). With 2 bases removed from V and 4 bases from J, the gap between germline ends came to 14 bases. The CDR3 spans 14 residues. CDR1 and CDR2 (germline): GTSNPN, SVGIG (reference sequence). Here the CDR3 DNA reads TGTGCCTGGAGTCCCCCGGGGGGCGTAGAGACCCAGTACTTC. Translated, it gives CAWSPPGGVETQYF.

This sequence joins TRBV7-6 and TRBJ1-1; D gene ambiguous. CDR3 length equals 13 residues. CDR1 is SGHVS, CDR2 FNYEAQ, per germline. V was cut by 5 bases and J by 3 bases, with 10 bases left in between. The CDR3 spells CASSTRQDTEAFF. Written as DNA, the CDR3 is TGTGCCAGCAGCACAAGACAAGACACTGAAGCTTTCTTT.

This chain uses TRBV6-4 with TRBJ2-1; D ambiguous. Germline V CDR1 and CDR2: MRHNA, SNTAGT. The CDR3 has 13 amino acids. Trimming took off 2 bases at V and 7 bases at J, with 9 bases between the two ends. CDR3 sequence (DNA): TGTGCCAGCAGTGACAAGGAGTTTAATGAGCAGTTCTTC. This encodes CASSDKEFNEQFF.

V gene TRBV27 combines with J gene TRBJ2-2, with D unresolved. V lost 6 bases and J lost 7, with 9 bases in between. The germline V gene has CDR1 MNHEY and CDR2 SMNVEV (reference sequence). This CDR3 region has 12 residues. DNA of the CDR3: TGTGCCAGCAGCTATTTTAGCGGGGAGCTGTTTTTT. Its translation is CASSYFSGELFF.

This chain connects TRBV10-3 to TRBJ2-1; weak D call: TRBD1 (6 bases). The CDR3 consists of 12 residues. Trimming cost V 6 bases and J 8 bases, with 11 bases left between them. Germline assignment: CDR1 ENHRY and CDR2 SYGVKD. The CDR3 sequence is CAIREQGDEQFF. CDR3 nucleotide sequence: TGTGCCATCAGGGAACAGGGCGATGAGCAGTTCTTC.

The J gene is TRBJ2-5, the V gene TRBV27; the match to TRBD2 covers 7 bases. Trimming removed 3 bases from V and 5 bases from J; junction bases left unmatched: 12. Germline CDR1 reads MNHEY; CDR2 reads SMNVEV (reference sequence). This CDR3 is 16 amino acids long. The CDR3 sequence: CASSLAGRGWGETQYF. DNA for the CDR3: TGTGCCAGCAGTTTGGCAGGGAGGGGTTGGGGGGAGACCCAGTACTTC.

The rearrangement links TRBV5-1 to TRBJ2-1, with 7 bases fitting TRBD1. V was clipped by 6 bases and J by 7 bases; unmatched bases: 10. Germline CDR1 and CDR2: SGHRS and YFSETQ. This CDR3 has 14 residues. The CDR3 DNA sequence: TGCGCCAGCATCCCCCAGGGCAGGGGGAATGAGCAGTTCTTC. Its translation is CASIPQGRGNEQFF.

The chain employs TRBV12-5 and TRBJ2-3; D perhaps matches TRBD2 (6 bases). Germline lookup yields CDR1 LGHNT and CDR2 FRNRAP. The ends were cut back, 7 bases at V and 6 bases at J, with 11 bases in the middle. This CDR3 is 12 amino acids long. CDR3 in amino acids: CASAFGGDTQYF. DNA for the CDR3: TGTGCTAGTGCTTTTGGGGGGGATACGCAGTATTTT.

The J gene is TRBJ1-1, the V gene TRBV7-9; a weak D match, TRBD1 (6 bases). V lost 5 bases and J lost 0, with 10 bases in between. There are 14 residues in the CDR3. Germline CDR1 is SEHNR and CDR2 is FQNEAQ (reference sequence). The CDR3 coding sequence is TGTGCCAGCAGCCCCGGACAGATGAACACTGAAGCTTTCTTT. This codes for CASSPGQMNTEAFF.

This sequence joins TRBV15 and TRBJ2-7; 7 bases are a match to TRBD1. This CDR3 has 15 residues. Unmatched junction bases numbered 9, after V lost 3 bases and J lost 4 bases. Per germline, CDR1 LNHNV and CDR2 YYDKDF (reference sequence). Written as DNA, the CDR3 is TGTGCCACCAGCAGGGACAGGTCGGCGCGGTACGAGCAGTACTTC. It is translated as CATSRDRSARYEQYF.

The rearrangement joins TRBV9 to TRBJ2-2; 11 bases match TRBD2. The CDR3 sequence is 18 residues long. Unmatched junction bases numbered 11, after V lost 4 bases and J lost 3 bases. The germline V gene encodes CDR1 SGDLS and CDR2 YYNGEE. This CDR3 is CASSSKLAGGQYTGELFF. As DNA, the CDR3 is TGTGCCAGCAGCTCAAAATTAGCGGGGGGGCAGTACACCGGGGAGCTGTTTTTT.

The V and J genes are TRBV13 and TRBJ2-3; the match to TRBD2 covers 8 bases. CDR1 and CDR2 from the germline V gene are PRHDT and FYEKMQ (reference sequence). J was trimmed by 4 bases and V by 3 bases; bases with no gene match: 3. The CDR3 runs to 14 residues. The CDR3 DNA sequence: TGTGCCAGCAGCTTGTCGGGGGGGCCAGATACGCAGTATTTT. Translation gives CASSLSGGPDTQYF.

This chain joins TRBV20-1 and TRBJ2-5, with D uncertain. The CDR3 sequence is 11 residues long. Trimming shortened V by 4 bases and J by 4 bases, and 7 bases separated the two germline ends. Germline assignment: CDR1 DFQATT and CDR2 SNEGSKA (reference sequence). DNA of the CDR3: TGCAGTGCTAACTGGAGAGAGACCCAGTACTTC. Protein: CSANWRETQYF.

The V gene is TRBV4-3, the J gene TRBJ1-4; D gene uncertain. The CDR3 is 14 amino acids. V lost 4 bases and J lost 3, with 9 bases in between. Germline CDR1 and CDR2: LGHNA and YSLEER. The CDR3 spells CASSRGWSNEKLFF. CDR3 DNA: TGCGCCAGCAGCCGAGGGTGGTCTAATGAAAAACTGTTTTTT.